This TCR beta chain was captured in a study of OX40 agonist ivuxolimab in advanced cancers. Study-wide background: Recorded diagnoses for dose-escalation patients were hepatocellular carcinoma, melanoma, renal cell or head and neck cancer.

Only in-frame clones appear in the TCRdb table, and some are missing; sequencing was by immunoSEQ multiplex PCR. The table records 60,000 to 75,000 clones, under 95% of them present only once. Autoimmune disease history or systemic immunosuppression barred patients. This clone was recorded once. Germline CDR1 reads SGHAT; CDR2 reads FQDESV (reference sequence). The V and J ends lost 2 bases and 4 bases respectively, with 8 bases between them. The CDR3 extends over 14 amino acids. The specimen was CD4+ or CD8+ T cells sorted from blood, collected in a trial of the OX40 agonist ivuxolimab. The sequence was obtained from an adult with an advanced solid tumor such as melanoma, head and neck, liver or kidney cancer. The genes are TRBV11-1 and TRBJ2-2, with TRBD1 as a possible D gene (5 bases). CDR3 nucleotide sequence: TGTGCCAGCAGCTTACAGGGTTCCACCGGGGAGCTGTTTTTT. It encodes CASSLQGSTGELFF.